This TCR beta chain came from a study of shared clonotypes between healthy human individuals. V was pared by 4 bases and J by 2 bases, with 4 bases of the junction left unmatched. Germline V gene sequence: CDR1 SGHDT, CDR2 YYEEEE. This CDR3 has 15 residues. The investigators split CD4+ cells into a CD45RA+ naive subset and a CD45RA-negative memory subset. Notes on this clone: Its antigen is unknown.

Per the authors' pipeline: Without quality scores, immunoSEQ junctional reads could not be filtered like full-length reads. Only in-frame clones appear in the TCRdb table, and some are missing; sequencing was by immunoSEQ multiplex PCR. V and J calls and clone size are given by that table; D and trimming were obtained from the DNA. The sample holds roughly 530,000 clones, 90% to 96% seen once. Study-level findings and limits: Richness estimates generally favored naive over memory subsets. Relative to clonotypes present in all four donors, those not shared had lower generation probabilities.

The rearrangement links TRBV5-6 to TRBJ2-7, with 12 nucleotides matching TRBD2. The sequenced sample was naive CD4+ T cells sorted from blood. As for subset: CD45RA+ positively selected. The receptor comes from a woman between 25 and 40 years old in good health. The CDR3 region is CASSPLAGGPYEQYF. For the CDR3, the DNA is TGTGCCAGCAGCCCACTAGCGGGAGGCCCCTACGAGCAGTACTTC.